The text below deals with one T cell receptor (beta chain). TCRdb's table, derived via immunoSEQ multiplex PCR, lists solely in-frame clones and lacks some. Of approximately 200,000 clones in the sample, about 90% were seen once. This CDR3 has 16 amino acids. V lost 1 base to trimming and J lost 0 bases, with 10 bases between them. The germline V gene encodes CDR1 SGHVS and CDR2 FNYEAQ. This sample was included in a study of blood T cell repertoires in COVID-19. This rearrangement joins TRBV7-6 to TRBJ1-3, with D unresolved. The source material was PBMCs or T cells enriched from blood (not recorded which). The TCR was taken from a man aged 25 to 45 who had recovered from COVID-19. CDR3 in DNA: TGTGCCAGCAGCTTAGTTGGCGGGGACTCTGGAAACACCATATATTTT. Protein: CASSLVGGDSGNTIYF.